Sequencing of this T cell receptor (beta chain) was carried out in a study of blood T cell repertoires in COVID-19. Whole-study context: Material from acute and convalescent COVID-19 was sourced from the United States, Italy and Spain. PBMCs, B-cell-depleted T cells, or T cells provided the cDNA or gDNA that made up the material.

J lost 0 bases, V lost 7 bases, and 4 bases had no gene match. Germline values: CDR1 SNHLY, CDR2 FYNNEI. This CDR3 is built from 14 residues. Authors' methods: Using reference gene primer amplification, nucleated cell counts were estimated. Assay used: immunoSEQ multiplex PCR; TCRdb lists only in-frame clones, some missing. The V and J calls and clone size come from that table; D and trimming were worked out from the DNA. The sample carries 70,000 to 75,000 clones, 65% to 80% recorded once. This chain uses TRBV2 with TRBJ2-5; 8 positions match TRBD2. This receptor was identified in a man aged 55 to 70 with active or convalescent COVID-19. Sequencing was carried out using peripheral blood. The DNA for the CDR3 is TGTGCCAGCAACCGAGCGGGGGACCAAGAGACCCAGTACTTC. Protein product: CASNRAGDQETQYF.